The entry below describes one TCR beta chain. This clonotype was recorded many times. Its cognate antigen has yet to be identified. The sample holds no much larger clone one base away, and base qualities are not on file. The data belong to a study of T-cell reconstitution after alpha-beta-depleted transplantation in children (dated by TCRdb to the mid-2010s). At the level of the whole study: Using TCR repertoire profiling, the study followed T-cell immune reconstitution in a quantitative way in children after TCRalphabeta/CD19-depleted allogeneic hematopoietic cell transplantation. Study-level results and caveats: The apparently early alphabetaT-cell count recovery about two months after transplant was reportedly dependent on only several hundred rapidly expanded clones derived from non-depleted graft cells. In some patients, the high TCRbeta diversity seen at day 60 was put down to recipient T cells and intrathymic progenitors that had survived conditioning. The frequencies of hyperexpanded clones fell over the following months, and after one year, T-cell counts and TCRbeta diversity were mostly attributed to newly produced T cells.

The V and J ends are trimmed by 1 base and 4 bases, leaving 17 bases between them. The CDR3 holds 17 amino acids from the cysteine to the phenylalanine. The sequence is cut down to CDR3 DNA, 51 bases in frame from base 1. Per the germline V gene, MNHEY is the CDR1 and SVGAGI is the CDR2. Library preparation was by PCR. This sample was sequenced with an Illumina HiSeq 2500. To normalize quantification of the TCRbeta repertoire, the TCR libraries were built with molecular barcoding that relied on unique molecular identifiers. TCRdb reanalyzed the raw reads on its own, using fastp at Q25 for trimming and MiXCR for clone calling, and kept in-frame beta chains. Entries that share a CDR3 protein sequence are merged under the most common genes and DNA. This sample lists 550,000 to 600,000 distinct CDR3 sequences; 23% were detected once. The top ten constitute roughly an eighth of the sample. The treatment or condition tag for this specimen amounts to: allogeneic hematopoietic cell transplantation with graft depleted of TCRalphabeta T cells and CD19 B cells. Transplant recipients were children who received TCRalphabeta/CD19-depleted allogeneic hematopoietic cell grafts.

The sequence joins TRBV6-5 to TRBJ2-1; TRBD2 might be the D gene, on 6 matching bases. Sequencing used PBMCs, mostly from graft donor cells, obtained 360 days after TCRalphabeta/CD19-depleted stem cell transplant. This TCR was sampled from a boy in the first two years of life who had a stem cell transplant for acute myeloid leukemia, so the T cells may come from the graft donor. The CDR3 corresponds to CASSYYPGTGRYNEQFF. The DNA sequence reads TGTGCCAGCAGTTACTACCCCGGGACTGGGAGGTACAATGAGCAGTTCTTC.